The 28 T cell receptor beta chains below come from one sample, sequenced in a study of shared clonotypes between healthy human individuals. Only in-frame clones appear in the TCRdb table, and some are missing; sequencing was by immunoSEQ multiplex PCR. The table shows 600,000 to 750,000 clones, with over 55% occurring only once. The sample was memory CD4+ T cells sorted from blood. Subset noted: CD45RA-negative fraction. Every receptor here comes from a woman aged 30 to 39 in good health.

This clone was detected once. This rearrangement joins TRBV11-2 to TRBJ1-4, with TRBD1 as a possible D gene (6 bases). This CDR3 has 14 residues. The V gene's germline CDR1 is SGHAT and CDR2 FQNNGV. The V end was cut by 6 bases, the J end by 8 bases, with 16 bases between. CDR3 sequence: CASRPGWGQEKLFF. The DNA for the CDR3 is TGTGCCAGCAGACCCGGTTGGGGGCAGGAAAAACTGTTTTTT.

CDR3 protein: CASSLAGTSGYEQYF. DNA for the CDR3: TGCGCCAGCAGCTTGGCCGGGACTAGCGGCTACGAGCAGTACTTC. The chain is built from TRBV5-1 and TRBJ2-7, with 11 positions matching TRBD2. Germline CDR1 SGHRS, CDR2 YFSETQ. J lost 3 bases, V lost 0 bases, and 2 bases had no gene match. CDR3 length equals 15 residues.

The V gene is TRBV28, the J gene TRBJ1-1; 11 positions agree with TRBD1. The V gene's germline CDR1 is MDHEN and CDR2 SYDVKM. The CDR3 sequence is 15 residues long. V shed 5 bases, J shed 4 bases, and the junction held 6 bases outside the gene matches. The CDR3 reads CASSLDRGRGTEAFF. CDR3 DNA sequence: TGTGCCAGCAGTCTGGACAGGGGGCGAGGCACTGAAGCTTTCTTT.

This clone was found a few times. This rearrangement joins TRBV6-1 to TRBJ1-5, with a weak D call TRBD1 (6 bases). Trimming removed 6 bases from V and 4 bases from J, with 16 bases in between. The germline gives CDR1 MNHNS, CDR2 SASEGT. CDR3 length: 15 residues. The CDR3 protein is CASRRAAQGNQPQHF. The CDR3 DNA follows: TGTGCCAGCAGGAGAGCCGCACAGGGAAATCAGCCCCAGCATTTT.

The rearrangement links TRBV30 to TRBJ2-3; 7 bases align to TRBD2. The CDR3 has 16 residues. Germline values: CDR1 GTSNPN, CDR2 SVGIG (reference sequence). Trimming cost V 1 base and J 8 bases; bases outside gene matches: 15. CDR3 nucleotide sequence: TGTGCCTGGAGTGCTGCTTCTAGCGGCTCGAGGGGTACGCAGTATTTT. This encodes CAWSAASSGSRGTQYF.

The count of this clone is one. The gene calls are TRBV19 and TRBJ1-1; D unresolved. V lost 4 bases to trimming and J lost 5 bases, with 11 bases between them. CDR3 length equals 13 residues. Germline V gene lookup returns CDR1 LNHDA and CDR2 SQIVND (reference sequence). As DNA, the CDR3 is TGTGCCAGTAGTAGAGTCGTGGGGACTGAAGCTTTCTTT. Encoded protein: CASSRVVGTEAFF.

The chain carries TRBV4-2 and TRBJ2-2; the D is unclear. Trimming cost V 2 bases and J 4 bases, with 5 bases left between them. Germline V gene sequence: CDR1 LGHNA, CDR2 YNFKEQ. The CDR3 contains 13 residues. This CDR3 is CASSQQVTGELFF. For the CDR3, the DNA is TGTGCCAGCAGCCAACAGGTCACCGGGGAGCTGTTTTTT.

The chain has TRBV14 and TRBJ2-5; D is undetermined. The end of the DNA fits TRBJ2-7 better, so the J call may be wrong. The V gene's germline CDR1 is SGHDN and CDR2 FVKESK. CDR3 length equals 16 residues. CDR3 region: CASSQDYFGAGYEQYF. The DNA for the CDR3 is TGTGCCAGCAGCCAAGATTATTTTGGAGCTGGGTACGAGCAGTACTTC.

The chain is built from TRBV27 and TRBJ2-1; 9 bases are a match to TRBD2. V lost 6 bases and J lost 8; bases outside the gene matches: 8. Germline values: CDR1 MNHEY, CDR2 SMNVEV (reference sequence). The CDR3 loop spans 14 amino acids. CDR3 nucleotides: TGTGCCAGCAGCCGACCTAGCGGGGTCGATGAGCAGTTCTTC. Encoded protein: CASSRPSGVDEQFF.

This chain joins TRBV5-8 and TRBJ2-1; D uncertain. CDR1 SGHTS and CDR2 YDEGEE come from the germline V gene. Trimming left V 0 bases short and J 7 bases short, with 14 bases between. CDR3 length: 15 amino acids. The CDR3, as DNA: TGTGCCAGCAGCTTGGCCAGTGGCTTTGATAATGAGCAGTTCTTC. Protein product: CASSLASGFDNEQFF. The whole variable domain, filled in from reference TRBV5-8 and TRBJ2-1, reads EAGVTQSPTHLIKTRGQQATLRCSPISGHTSVYWYQQALGLGLQFLLWYDEGEERNRGNFPPRFSGRQFPNYSSELNVNALELEDSALYLCASSLASGFDNEQFFGPGTRLTVL.

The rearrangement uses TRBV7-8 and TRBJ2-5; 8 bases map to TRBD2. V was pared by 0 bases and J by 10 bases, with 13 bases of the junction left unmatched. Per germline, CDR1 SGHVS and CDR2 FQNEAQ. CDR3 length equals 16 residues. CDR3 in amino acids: CASSLAVSGGLRNQYF. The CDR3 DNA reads TGTGCCAGCAGCTTAGCTGTTTCGGGGGGGCTAAGGAACCAGTACTTC.

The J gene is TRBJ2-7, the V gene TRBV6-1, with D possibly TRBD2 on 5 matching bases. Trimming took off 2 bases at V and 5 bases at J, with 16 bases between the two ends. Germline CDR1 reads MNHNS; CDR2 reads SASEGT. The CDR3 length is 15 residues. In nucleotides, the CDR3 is TGTGCCAGCAGTGAATATTCTTCGGGGTTTAACGAGCAGTACTTC. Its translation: CASSEYSSGFNEQYF.

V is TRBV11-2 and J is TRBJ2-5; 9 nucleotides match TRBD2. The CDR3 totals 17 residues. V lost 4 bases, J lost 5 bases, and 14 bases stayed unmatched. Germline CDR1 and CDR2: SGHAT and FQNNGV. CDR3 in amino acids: CASSSPLAGTGGETQYF. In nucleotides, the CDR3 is TGTGCCAGCAGCTCCCCGCTAGCGGGGACGGGGGGGGAGACCCAGTACTTC.

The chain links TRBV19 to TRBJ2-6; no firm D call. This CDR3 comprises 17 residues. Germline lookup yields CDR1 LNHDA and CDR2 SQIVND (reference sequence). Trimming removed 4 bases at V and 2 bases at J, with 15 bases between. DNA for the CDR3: TGTGCCAGTAGTAGGATCGTTCTTAGTGCTGGGGCCAACGTCCTGACTTTC. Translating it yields CASSRIVLSAGANVLTF.

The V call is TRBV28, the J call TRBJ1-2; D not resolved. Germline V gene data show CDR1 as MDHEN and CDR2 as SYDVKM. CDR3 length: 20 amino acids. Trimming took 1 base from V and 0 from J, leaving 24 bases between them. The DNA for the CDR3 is TGTGCCAGCAGTTTATTTCGAGGTGGAAGGACTACCGGAACTAACTATGGCTACACCTTC. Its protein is CASSLFRGGRTTGTNYGYTF.

The CDR3 DNA reads TGCGCCAGCAGCTTGAATGTGGTCGGGGAGCTGTTTTTT. Translation: CASSLNVVGELFF. The gene calls are TRBV5-1 and TRBJ2-2; D ambiguous. Trimming took 1 base from V and 7 from J, leaving 8 bases between them. The CDR3 extends over 13 amino acids. The V gene's germline CDR1 is SGHRS and CDR2 YFSETQ. The entire variable domain, with the rest obtained from reference TRBV5-1 and TRBJ2-2, is as follows: KAGVTQTPRYLIKTRGQQVTLSCSPISGHRSVSWYQQTPGQGLQFLFEYFSETQRNKGNFPGRFSGRQFSNSRSEMNVSTLELGDSALYLCASSLNVVGELFFGEGSRLTVL.

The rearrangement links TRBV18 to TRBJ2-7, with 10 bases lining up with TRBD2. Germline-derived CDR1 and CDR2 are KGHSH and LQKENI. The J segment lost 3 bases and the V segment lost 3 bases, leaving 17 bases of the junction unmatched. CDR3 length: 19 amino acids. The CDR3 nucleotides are TGTGCCAGCTCACCCGTCGCGCCTAGCGGGAGTGGGGGAGTCTACGAGCAGTACTTC. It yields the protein CASSPVAPSGSGGVYEQYF.

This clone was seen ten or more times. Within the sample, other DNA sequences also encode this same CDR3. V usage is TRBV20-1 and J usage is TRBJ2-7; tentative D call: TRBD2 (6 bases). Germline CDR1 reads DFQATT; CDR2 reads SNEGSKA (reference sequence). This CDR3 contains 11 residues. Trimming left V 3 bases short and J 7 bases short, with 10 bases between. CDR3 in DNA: TGCAGTGCTAGGACTAGGTTTGAGCAGTACTTC. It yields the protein CSARTRFEQYF.

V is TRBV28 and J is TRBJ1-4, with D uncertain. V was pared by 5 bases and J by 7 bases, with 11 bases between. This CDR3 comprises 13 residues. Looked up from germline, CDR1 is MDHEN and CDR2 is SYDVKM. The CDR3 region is CASSRKGGEKLFF. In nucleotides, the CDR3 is TGTGCCAGCAGTCGAAAGGGCGGTGAAAAACTGTTTTTT.

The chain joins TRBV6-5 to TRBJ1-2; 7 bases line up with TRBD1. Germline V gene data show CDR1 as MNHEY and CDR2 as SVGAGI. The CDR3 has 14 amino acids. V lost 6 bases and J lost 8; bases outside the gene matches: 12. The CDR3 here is CASRRAEGAWGYTF. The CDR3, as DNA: TGTGCCAGCAGGAGGGCGGAGGGGGCATGGGGCTACACCTTC.

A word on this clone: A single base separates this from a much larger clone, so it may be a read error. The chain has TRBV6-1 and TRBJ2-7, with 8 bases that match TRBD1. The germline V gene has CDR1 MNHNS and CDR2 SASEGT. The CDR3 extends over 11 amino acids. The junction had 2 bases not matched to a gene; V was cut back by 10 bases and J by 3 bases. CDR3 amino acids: CANGQGYEQYF. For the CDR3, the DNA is TGTGCCAACGGACAGGGCTACGAGCAGTACTTC.

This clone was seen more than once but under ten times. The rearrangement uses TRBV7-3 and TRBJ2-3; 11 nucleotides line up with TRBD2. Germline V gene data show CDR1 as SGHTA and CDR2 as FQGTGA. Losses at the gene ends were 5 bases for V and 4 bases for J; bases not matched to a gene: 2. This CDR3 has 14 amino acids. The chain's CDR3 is CASSPLAGADTQYF. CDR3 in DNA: TGTGCCAGCAGCCCACTAGCGGGAGCAGATACGCAGTATTTT.

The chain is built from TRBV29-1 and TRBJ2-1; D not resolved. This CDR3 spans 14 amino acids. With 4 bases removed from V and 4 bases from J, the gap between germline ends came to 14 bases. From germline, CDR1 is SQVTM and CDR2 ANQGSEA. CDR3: CSVGVQKSYNEQFF. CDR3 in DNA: TGCAGCGTTGGAGTGCAGAAAAGTTACAATGAGCAGTTCTTC.

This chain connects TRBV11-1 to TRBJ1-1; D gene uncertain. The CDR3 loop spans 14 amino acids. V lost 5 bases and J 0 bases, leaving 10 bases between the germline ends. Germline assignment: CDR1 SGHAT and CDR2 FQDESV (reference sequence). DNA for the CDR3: TGTGCCAGCAGCGCCGGACTGATGAACACTGAAGCTTTCTTT. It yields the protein CASSAGLMNTEAFF.

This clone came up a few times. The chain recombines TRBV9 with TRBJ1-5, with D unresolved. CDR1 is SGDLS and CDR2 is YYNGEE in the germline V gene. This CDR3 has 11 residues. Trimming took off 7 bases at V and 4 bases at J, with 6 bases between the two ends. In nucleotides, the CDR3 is TGTGCCAGCGGCGGGAATCAGCCCCAGCATTTT. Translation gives CASGGNQPQHF.

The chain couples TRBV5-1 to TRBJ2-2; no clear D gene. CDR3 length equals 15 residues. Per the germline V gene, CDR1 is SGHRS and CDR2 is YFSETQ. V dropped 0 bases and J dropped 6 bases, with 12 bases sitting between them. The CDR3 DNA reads TGCGCCAGCAGCTTGGGCACACCCTTGGCCGGGGAGCTGTTTTTT. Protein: CASSLGTPLAGELFF.

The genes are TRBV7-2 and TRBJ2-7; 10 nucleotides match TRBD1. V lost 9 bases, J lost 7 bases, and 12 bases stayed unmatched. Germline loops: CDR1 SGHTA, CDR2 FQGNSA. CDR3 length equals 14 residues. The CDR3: CARDRDRGLGEQYF. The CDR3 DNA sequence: TGTGCCAGAGACCGGGACAGGGGACTAGGTGAGCAGTACTTC.

CDR3 coding DNA: TGTGCCAGCAGCTCACGGGCTAACACTGAAGCTTTCTTT. Protein product: CASSSRANTEAFF. The V gene is TRBV11-3, the J gene TRBJ1-1; D is unclear. The CDR3 contains 13 residues. CDR1 SGHNT and CDR2 YENEEA come from the germline V gene. Trimming stripped 4 bases from V and 2 bases from J, with 8 bases between.